A single sample is the source of the 7 T cell receptor beta chains below, sequenced in a study of control samples from healthy donors and cancer patients. Produced via immunoSEQ multiplex PCR; TCRdb's table is partial and in-frame only. The sample consists of about 160,000 clones, nearly 96% of them appearing once. The sample taken for sequencing was blood. These receptors all stem from a woman in her 30s in good health.

J is TRBJ1-6 and V is TRBV4-1; 10 bases are shared with TRBD1. The CDR3 contains 15 residues. Germline V gene lookup returns CDR1 MGHRA and CDR2 YSYEKL. The J segment lost 6 bases and the V segment lost 10 bases, leaving 9 bases of the junction unmatched. The CDR3 DNA is TGCGCCACCCGGGACAGGGGCTTAGGTAATTCACCCCTCCACTTT. Protein product: CATRDRGLGNSPLHF.

The V gene is TRBV30, the J gene TRBJ1-5, with a weak D call TRBD1 (6 bases). The CDR3 runs 13 residues. V was cut by 0 bases and J by 6 bases, with 9 bases left in between. Germline values: CDR1 GTSNPN, CDR2 SVGIG (reference sequence). The CDR3, as DNA: TGTGCCTGGAGTGTACAGGGTGGTCAGCCCCAGCATTTT. This codes for CAWSVQGGQPQHF.

This rearrangement joins TRBV5-5 to TRBJ2-3; tentatively, D is TRBD1 (5 bases). This CDR3 is 15 amino acids long. Trimming pared 3 bases from V and 3 bases from J, leaving 14 bases between. Germline V gives CDR1 SGHKS, CDR2 YYEKEE (reference sequence). CDR3 sequence (DNA): TGTGCCAGCAGCTGGGGCAGTAAATTAACAGATACGCAGTATTTT. It specifies CASSWGSKLTDTQYF.

This chain connects TRBV29-1 to TRBJ2-1, with a possible D match to TRBD1 (5 bases). The CDR3 consists of 15 residues. Trimming took off 0 bases at V and 5 bases at J, with 14 bases between the two ends. Germline V CDR1 and CDR2: SQVTM, ANQGSEA. The CDR3 coding sequence is TGCAGCGTTGAAGATCGGGTCAGGGTCCACAATGAGCAGTTCTTC. Protein: CSVEDRVRVHNEQFF.

The chain is built from TRBV27 and TRBJ1-2; no reliable D call. The germline gives CDR1 MNHEY, CDR2 SMNVEV (reference sequence). With 6 bases removed from V and 11 bases from J, the gap between germline ends came to 13 bases. This CDR3 is built from 11 residues. Here the CDR3 reads CASRAGTLYTF. CDR3 sequence (DNA): TGTGCCAGCAGGGCAGGAACTCTATACACCTTC.

This sequence joins TRBV13 and TRBJ1-3, with 7 bases that match TRBD1. Germline V gives CDR1 PRHDT, CDR2 FYEKMQ (reference sequence). The CDR3 extends over 16 amino acids. With 6 bases clipped from V and 0 bases from J, the junction kept 8 bases outside the gene matches. The CDR3 reads CASSNRGSSSGNTIYF. The CDR3 nucleotides read TGTGCCAGCAGTAACAGGGGATCCAGCTCTGGAAACACCATATATTTT.

The chain joins TRBV5-1 to TRBJ1-1, with 8 bases that match TRBD1. The length of the CDR3 is 15 residues. Looked up from germline, CDR1 is SGHRS and CDR2 is YFSETQ. J was trimmed by 3 bases and V by 3 bases; bases with no gene match: 7. The CDR3 loop reads CASSSPGGRDTEAFF. As DNA, the CDR3 is TGCGCCAGCAGCTCCCCAGGGGGCCGGGACACTGAAGCTTTCTTT. The whole variable domain, remainder taken from reference TRBV5-1 and TRBJ1-1, is KAGVTQTPRYLIKTRGQQVTLSCSPISGHRSVSWYQQTPGQGLQFLFEYFSETQRNKGNFPGRFSGRQFSNSRSEMNVSTLELGDSALYLCASSSPGGRDTEAFFGQGTRLTVV.